This T cell receptor beta chain is from a study of T cell responses to AZD1222 COVID-19 vaccine. CDR1 is SGHDT, CDR2 YYEEEE, per germline. The V and J ends lost 4 bases and 3 bases, in that order; junction bases with no gene match: 10. The CDR3 has 15 amino acids. Assay used: immunoSEQ multiplex PCR; TCRdb lists only in-frame clones, some missing. Among roughly 180,000 clones, roughly nine tenths were seen once, and the ten largest hold 1.9%. The receptor was isolated from an adult in good health. The sequencing here drew on peripheral blood, taken on day 0 of AZD1222 vaccination. The chain joins TRBV5-6 to TRBJ2-7; 7 positions match TRBD2. The CDR3: CASSGSGTSVYEQYF. In nucleotides, the CDR3 is TGTGCCAGCAGCGGAAGCGGGACTTCAGTCTACGAGCAGTACTTC.